This T cell receptor (beta chain) appears in the sequencing data of a study of cytomegalovirus exposure and HLA in healthy donors. The PCR made use of 60 Vbeta and 13 Jbeta primers. Generated by immunoSEQ multiplex PCR, the TCRdb table keeps only in-frame clones and is missing some. The sample records 150,000 to 200,000 clones, 65% to 85% being singletons. Details on this clone: Its antigen remains unknown.

CDR1 DFQATT and CDR2 SNEGSKA come from the germline V gene (reference sequence). The V end was cut by 6 bases, the J end by 10 bases, with 15 bases between. CDR3 size: 11 residues. General study findings and limits: About 150 TCR beta chains were listed as cytomegalovirus-associated. In a later analysis, HLA-associated TCR beta chains were more clonally expanded than equally common others.

The sequence was obtained from a woman in her twenties or thirties in good health and CMV-seropositive. J is TRBJ1-2 and V is TRBV20-1; unclear D gene. Sequenced material: PBMCs. The CDR3 protein is CSAVVEGYYTF. CDR3 sequence (DNA): TGCAGTGCCGTAGTTGAGGGCTACTACACCTTC.